One sample yielded the 16 T cell receptor beta chains listed below, sequenced in a study of blood T cell repertoires in COVID-19. Sequencing used immunoSEQ multiplex PCR; TCRdb keeps in-frame clones, though not all of them. The table includes 80,000 to 90,000 clones, roughly 84% detected once. Specimen: peripheral blood. The source of these receptors is a woman over 75 with COVID-19, enrolled during active disease.

The chain carries TRBV18 and TRBJ2-3; perhaps TRBD2 as D (6 bases). This CDR3 contains 16 residues. V dropped 0 bases and J dropped 0 bases, with 10 bases sitting between them. Germline loops: CDR1 KGHSH, CDR2 LQKENI. The DNA for the CDR3 is TGTGCCAGCTCACCACCCACTAGCACTAGCACAGATACGCAGTATTTT. Translating it yields CASSPPTSTSTDTQYF.

V gene TRBV5-1 combines with J gene TRBJ1-2; tentative D call: TRBD1 (6 bases). Trimming took 7 bases from V and 2 from J, leaving 6 bases between them. CDR1 is SGHRS and CDR2 is YFSETQ in the germline V gene. This CDR3 region has 11 residues. The CDR3 sequence is CASGQNYGYTF. Here the CDR3 DNA reads TGCGCCAGCGGACAGAACTATGGCTACACCTTC.

V usage is TRBV7-3 and J usage is TRBJ2-3, with 12 bases lining up with TRBD1. Germline V gene lookup returns CDR1 SGHTA and CDR2 FQGTGA. V shed 4 bases, J shed 2 bases, and the junction held 4 bases outside the gene matches. This CDR3 has 16 amino acids. The CDR3 DNA follows: TGTGCCAGCAGCTACGGGGGACAGGGGGCCACAGATACGCAGTATTTT. Its protein is CASSYGGQGATDTQYF.

The chain joins TRBV5-4 to TRBJ2-2; possible D gene TRBD2, 9 bases. The CDR3 has 19 amino acids. Germline CDR1 reads SGHNT; CDR2 reads YYREEE (reference sequence). Trimming cost V 0 bases and J 5 bases, with 23 bases left between them. CDR3 residues: CASSLVLTSGHRGTGELFF. The DNA of the CDR3 is TGTGCCAGCAGCTTGGTCTTGACTAGCGGACACAGGGGGACCGGGGAGCTGTTTTTT.

V is TRBV5-1 and J is TRBJ1-4; 8 positions match TRBD1. The CDR3 sequence is 15 residues long. V shed 0 bases and J 8 bases; nucleotides not matched to a gene: 6. Germline assignment: CDR1 SGHRS and CDR2 YFSETQ. The CDR3 nucleotides are TGCGCCAGCAGCTTGGATCAGGGGGCGAAGGAAAAACTGTTTTTT. It yields the protein CASSLDQGAKEKLFF. The complete variable domain, with remaining parts taken from reference TRBV5-1 and TRBJ1-4, reads KAGVTQTPRYLIKTRGQQVTLSCSPISGHRSVSWYQQTPGQGLQFLFEYFSETQRNKGNFPGRFSGRQFSNSRSEMNVSTLELGDSALYLCASSLDQGAKEKLFFGSGTQLSVL.

This clone was counted once. J is TRBJ1-1 and V is TRBV3-1 (or the pseudogene TRBV3-2); 7 bases fit TRBD1. The CDR3 length is 14 residues. Germline CDR1 reads LGHDT; CDR2 reads YNNKEL (reference sequence). V lost 6 bases, J lost 0 bases, and 4 bases stayed unmatched. CDR3 in DNA: TGTGCCAGCAGACGGACAGGACTGAACACTGAAGCTTTCTTT. Protein product: CASRRTGLNTEAFF.

This sequence joins TRBV19 and TRBJ2-7; 7 bases fit TRBD2. The CDR3 spans 13 residues. Germline trimming cut 7 bases from V and 1 base from J; bases unmatched to any gene: 4. Germline CDR1 is LNHDA and CDR2 is SQIVND (reference sequence). The CDR3 reads CASKREGSYEQYF. The CDR3 DNA sequence: TGTGCCAGTAAAAGGGAGGGTTCCTACGAGCAGTACTTC.

The genes are TRBV6-1 and TRBJ2-2; D is uncertain. Germline loops: CDR1 MNHNS, CDR2 SASEGT. The CDR3 spans 17 residues. V shed 1 base and J shed 0 bases, with 12 bases lying between them. CDR3 in amino acids: CASSEVAKYSNTGELFF. Written as DNA, the CDR3 is TGTGCCAGCAGTGAAGTGGCAAAGTATTCGAACACCGGGGAGCTGTTTTTT.

The chain is built from TRBV7-9 and TRBJ1-2, with 10 positions matching TRBD1. The V and J ends lost 5 bases and 7 bases, in that order; junction bases with no gene match: 7. This CDR3 has 14 amino acids. Per the germline V gene, CDR1 is SEHNR and CDR2 is FQNEAQ (reference sequence). CDR3 in DNA: TGTGCCAGCAGCCCGGGACAGGGGTTCGCTGGCTACACCTTC. Translation: CASSPGQGFAGYTF. Variable domain in full (rest from reference TRBV7-9 and TRBJ1-2): DTGVSQNPRHKITKRGQNVTFRCDPISEHNRLYWYRQTLGQGPEFLTYFQNEAQLEKSRLLSDRFSAERPKGSFSTLEIQRTEQGDSAMYLCASSPGQGFAGYTFGSGTRLTVV.

This sequence joins TRBV2 and TRBJ2-5, with 9 bases aligning to TRBD1. This CDR3 region has 15 residues. Germline V lookup: CDR1 SNHLY, CDR2 FYNNEI. V lost 1 base, J lost 5 bases, and 5 bases stayed unmatched. CDR3 loop: CASSEVLGQGETQYF. The CDR3 DNA sequence: TGTGCCAGCAGTGAAGTCCTAGGACAGGGGGAGACCCAGTACTTC.

The chain recombines TRBV5-1 with TRBJ1-3; 7 positions agree with TRBD1. The J segment lost 1 base and the V segment lost 4 bases, leaving 2 bases of the junction unmatched. CDR3 size: 14 residues. Germline V gene sequence: CDR1 SGHRS, CDR2 YFSETQ. The CDR3 DNA follows: TGCGCCAGCAGCCCGGGACAGTCTGGAAACACCATATATTTT. Amino acid sequence: CASSPGQSGNTIYF.

This clone occurred once. V and J are TRBV29-1 and TRBJ1-2, with D perhaps TRBD1 (5 bases). V was clipped by 7 bases and J by 4 bases, with 10 bases between them. The V gene's germline CDR1 is SQVTM and CDR2 ANQGSEA. This CDR3 comprises 11 residues. CDR3 region: CSDRTIYGYTF. DNA for the CDR3: TGCAGCGACCGGACAATCTATGGCTACACCTTC.

This clone was counted only a few times. V and J are TRBV23-1 and TRBJ1-5; 10 nucleotides line up with TRBD1. TRBV23-1 is given ORF status, its function remaining uncertain. Unmatched junction bases numbered 18, after V lost 1 base and J lost 6 bases. This CDR3 comprises 20 residues. The CDR3 DNA sequence: TGCGCCAGCAGTCAATACGGGCGGGGGACAGGGGACTTTAGGCGTCAGCCCCAGCATTTT. Its protein is CASSQYGRGTGDFRRQPQHF.

V usage is TRBV10-3 and J usage is TRBJ2-7; D is unclear. The CDR3 is 12 residues long. The ends were cut back, 3 bases at V and 3 bases at J, with 6 bases in the middle. Germline CDR1 is ENHRY and CDR2 is SYGVKD. CDR3 DNA sequence: TGTGCCATCAGTGAACACAGCTACGAGCAGTACTTC. This translates into CAISEHSYEQYF.

The chain links TRBV11-2 to TRBJ2-1, with a tentative D call TRBD1 (6 bases). Trimming took 1 base from V and 2 from J, leaving 9 bases between them. CDR3 length: 15 amino acids. The germline CDR1 and CDR2 sequences are SGHAT and FQNNGV. The DNA for the CDR3 is TGTGCCAGCAGCTTAGTAGGGGGAGCCTACAATGAGCAGTTCTTC. Encoded protein: CASSLVGGAYNEQFF. Looking up the rest from reference TRBV11-2 and TRBJ2-1 gives the full variable domain: EAGVAQSPRYKIIEKRQSVAFWCNPISGHATLYWYQQILGQGPKLLIQFQNNGVVDDSQLPKDRFSAERLKGVDSTLKIQPAKLEDSAVYLCASSLVGGAYNEQFFGPGTRLTVL.

V and J are TRBV19 and TRBJ1-1, with D perhaps TRBD1 (5 bases). Germline V gives CDR1 LNHDA, CDR2 SQIVND (reference sequence). The CDR3 is 15 amino acids. V was shortened by 10 bases and J by 2 bases, with 20 bases between the two germline ends. CDR3 bases: TGTGCCACCGCCACGGGGGGTAACAGAAACACTGAAGCTTTCTTT. This encodes CATATGGNRNTEAFF.